This paragraph reports one T cell receptor beta chain. The antigen remains unidentified. This record belongs to a study of beta chain features in type 1 diabetes. In the study overall: Across every sample, approximately 110,000,000 sorted cells were examined in total.

This CDR3 has 16 residues. Unmatched junction bases numbered 3, after V lost 2 bases and J lost 2 bases. Germline CDR1 MNHEY, CDR2 SVGAGI. Study observations and caveats: Type 1 diabetes patients had moderately but significantly shorter TCRB CDR3s in all four CD4+ subsets. VDJ junctions from patients with type 1 diabetes contained fewer insertions and more deletions. Cells expressing TCR highly could be over-represented by cDNA sequencing.

The entirety of the isolated RNA underwent reverse transcription, so expressed TCRB transcripts were sequenced. Profiling relied on immunoSEQ multiplex PCR, and the TCRdb table lists in-frame clones only, not all of them. Of a few hundred thousand clones in the sample, more than 15% are singletons; the top ten hold less than 0.09%. The material sequenced was naive CD4+ T cells from blood. This clonotype was obtained from a man aged 30-40 years with type 1 diabetes. The rearrangement joins TRBV6-5 to TRBJ2-6, with 7 bases matching TRBD2. CDR3 residues: CASSYTRGAGANVLTF. Here the CDR3 DNA reads TGTGCCAGCAGTTACACCCGGGGGGCTGGGGCCAACGTCCTGACTTTC.